Listed below are T cell receptor beta chains from one sample, sequenced in a study of blood T cells in healthy people across ages. Each CDR3 protein is one row after TCRdb ran MiXCR on the 5' RACE reads. The table records around 500,000 distinct CDR3 sequences, about 27% of them present only once. The sample was also reused in another study, on T cells of mothers and their children.

Sequencing used blood. These receptors came from a boy between 2 and 15 years old in good health. Both conserved end residues are trimmed from each CDR3. The size field is filled for only some rows; it gives once, few, many or a size class.

TRBJ2-5 few TRBV7-7 ASSLWASGAQETQY
TRBJ1-3 NA TRBV3-1 ASSQDKTSGNTIY
TRBJ2-1 NA TRBV20-1 SAGRGLESNEQF
TRBJ1-4 NA TRBV6-6 ASSLGQGLNEKLF
TRBJ1-1 NA TRBV30 ACGKSTEAF
TRBJ2-5 few TRBV24-1 ATSDFQRGGQETQY
TRBJ2-1 few TRBV12-3/TRBV12-4 ASRDLAGVSWNEQF
TRBJ1-2 few TRBV20-1 SASTGGIGYGYT
TRBJ2-7 few TRBV11-2 ASSLDEATSYEQY
TRBJ1-2 NA TRBV15 ATSGANYGYT
TRBJ2-7 NA TRBV15 ATSRGGGVVKQY
TRBJ2-5 NA TRBV6-2/TRBV6-3 ASTPRGRAETQY
TRBJ1-3 NA TRBV5-1 ASSLAGSGRTGNTIY
NA NA TRBV11-1 ASSRLAGNYEQY
TRBJ2-5 many TRBV30 AWGLPNLF
NA NA TRBV30 AWGIVEQY
TRBJ2-7 few TRBV7-6 ASSLVEAGLYEQY
TRBJ2-1 NA TRBV20-1 SASRGGSYNEQF
TRBJ2-2 NA TRBV2 ASSPLADTGELF
TRBJ2-7 NA TRBV7-9 ASSQGAKIPYEQY
TRBJ1-5 NA TRBV10-3 AISDGGGSNQPQH
TRBJ1-2 few TRBV29-1 SVDQGNYGYT
TRBJ2-1 NA TRBV5-1 VSNSGDPYNEQF
TRBJ2-7 NA TRBV20-1 SADREDEQY
TRBJ1-3 NA TRBV7-2 ASSLRGNSGNTIY
TRBJ1-1 NA TRBV10-3 AIRKTANTEAF
TRBJ2-5 few TRBV6-6 AGSYQEKETQY
NA NA TRBV3-1 ASSAASEQY
TRBJ2-2 NA TRBV6-5 ASSYEEGPGELF
TRBJ1-2 NA TRBV10-3 AISEVGQFYGYT
TRBJ1-2 NA TRBV4-2 ASSQEAAQPYDYT
TRBJ2-3 once TRBV19 ASSIRGGTDTQY
TRBJ2-6 many TRBV28 ASSLPGGANVLT
TRBJ2-2 few TRBV7-8 ASSPAGRNTGELF
TRBJ2-3 NA TRBV7-9 ASMAGDTQY
TRBJ2-5 few TRBV9 ASSVGASSAQETQY
TRBJ2-5 few TRBV4-2 ASSPASGGDQETQY
TRBJ2-7 NA TRBV5-1 ASSLTGLQPYEQY
TRBJ2-1 NA TRBV15 ATSRGEGTGGLSSSYNEQF
NA few TRBV5-1 ASSRTSGGSEQY
TRBJ2-5 NA TRBV28 ASKRGRETQY
TRBJ2-3 NA TRBV10-3 ATNYRDGTDTQY
TRBJ2-2 NA TRBV5-5 ASSLPTSGSTGELF
TRBJ2-2 few TRBV6-5 ASSSLPGGGGELF
TRBJ2-3 NA TRBV9 ASSVSFARPITDTQY